The next 19 T cell receptor beta chains were all read from a single sample in a study of blood T cells in healthy people across ages. Together with a sample-barcoded 5' primer, a J-beta primer mix was included in a second PCR lasting roughly 6 to 12 cycles. TCRdb processed the 5' RACE reads anew with MiXCR; each CDR3 protein has one entry. Found here are about 1,000,000 distinct CDR3 sequences, more than 35% of them singletons; the top ten hold over 15%. Sequencing was performed on blood. These TCRs come from a woman aged 60-70 years in good health.

The chain recombines TRBV30 with TRBJ2-3; maybe TRBD1 (6 bases). V lost 5 bases and J 2 bases, leaving 17 bases between the germline ends. Germline-derived CDR1 and CDR2 are GTSNPN and SVGIG (reference sequence). The length of the CDR3 is 15 residues. CDR3 sequence reads: CAWGGHFGDTDTQYF. The CDR3 region has the DNA TGTGCCTGGGGGGGACACTTCGGAGACACAGATACGCAGTATTTT. Full variable domain (missing parts from reference TRBV30 and TRBJ2-3): SQTIHQWPATLVQPVGSPLSLECTVEGTSNPNLYWYRQAAGRGLQLLFYSVGIGQISSEVPQNLSASRPQDRQFILSSKKLLLSDSGFYLCAWGGHFGDTDTQYFGPGTRLTVL.

This clonotype appeared a few times. This sequence joins TRBV29-1 and TRBJ2-3; 13 bases are shared with TRBD2. V dropped 7 bases and J dropped 5; count of bases not matched to a gene: 15. This CDR3 spans 17 amino acids. CDR1 and CDR2 from the germline V gene are SQVTM and ANQGSEA. The CDR3 loop reads CSALPPITSGRGDTQYF. CDR3 bases: TGCAGCGCACTACCTCCAATTACTAGCGGGAGGGGAGATACGCAGTATTTT.

The gene calls are TRBV6-2 or TRBV6-3 and TRBJ2-5, with D uncertain. The V and J ends lost 6 bases and 2 bases respectively, with 13 bases between them. CDR1 is MNHEY and CDR2 is SVGEGT in the germline V gene. The CDR3 length is 14 residues. The CDR3 here is CASRQVYLQETQYF. The CDR3 DNA sequence: TGTGCCAGCAGGCAGGTTTACCTTCAAGAGACCCAGTACTTC.

The rearrangement uses TRBV10-2 and TRBJ2-4; D unresolved. The CDR3 length is 12 residues. The germline V gene has CDR1 WSHSY and CDR2 SAAADI. Trimming took off 2 bases at V and 13 bases at J, with 12 bases between the two ends. CDR3: CASSEVALSQYF. The CDR3 coding sequence is TGCGCCAGCAGTGAGGTTGCTTTGTCCCAGTACTTC.

This rearrangement joins TRBV2 to TRBJ2-2, with a possible D match to TRBD1 (5 bases). The V gene's germline CDR1 is SNHLY and CDR2 FYNNEI. This CDR3 contains 15 residues. V lost 6 bases, J lost 0 bases, and 11 bases lay in between. The CDR3 loop is CASRETDSNTGELFF. The CDR3 DNA is TGTGCCAGCAGGGAGACAGATTCGAACACCGGGGAGCTGTTTTTT.

This clonotype was seen just once. The genes are TRBV10-3 and TRBJ1-1; possible D gene TRBD1, 5 bases. The V end was cut by 7 bases, the J end by 4 bases, with 19 bases between. Germline CDR1 is ENHRY and CDR2 is SYGVKD. CDR3 length: 15 amino acids. The CDR3 here is CAIKAGDRGGTEAFF. The CDR3 DNA reads TGTGCCATCAAGGCGGGAGACAGAGGCGGCACTGAAGCTTTCTTT.

V and J are TRBV5-6 and TRBJ2-1, with D maybe TRBD2 (5 bases). The CDR3 spans 18 residues. The germline V gene has CDR1 SGHDT and CDR2 YYEEEE. V was cut by 5 bases and J by 0 bases, with 21 bases left in between. The CDR3 region is CASRDYLELDRSYNEQFF. The DNA of the CDR3 is TGTGCCAGCAGAGACTACCTAGAACTTGATCGCTCCTACAATGAGCAGTTCTTC.

This clonotype was counted many times. This chain uses TRBV28 with TRBJ1-6; D remains ambiguous. The CDR3 runs to 15 residues. Germline CDR1 MDHEN, CDR2 SYDVKM. Trimming removed 5 bases at V and 7 bases at J, with 15 bases between. CDR3 amino acids: CASSPYGERNSPLHF. As DNA, the CDR3 is TGTGCCAGCAGTCCTTACGGCGAGAGGAATTCACCCCTCCACTTT.

This rearrangement joins TRBV27 to TRBJ2-5; 10 nucleotides agree with TRBD2. The germline V gene encodes CDR1 MNHEY and CDR2 SMNVEV (reference sequence). The CDR3 runs to 16 residues. The J segment lost 4 bases and the V segment lost 5 bases, leaving 10 bases of the junction unmatched. DNA of the CDR3: TGTGCCAGCAGTCCCGCGCTAGCGGGAGAGGGAGAGACCCAGTACTTC. Translating gives CASSPALAGEGETQYF.

This clonotype appeared a few times. V is TRBV5-1 and J is TRBJ1-1; a weak D match, TRBD1 (6 bases). This CDR3 comprises 17 residues. Germline V gene lookup returns CDR1 SGHRS and CDR2 YFSETQ. Trimming took 4 bases from V and 0 from J, leaving 19 bases between them. The CDR3 DNA follows: TGCGCCAGCAGCCCGATCAAACAGGGACTGATGAACACTGAAGCTTTCTTT. It codes for CASSPIKQGLMNTEAFF.

This chain joins TRBV9 and TRBJ2-7; weak D call: TRBD1 (5 bases). CDR1 is SGDLS, CDR2 YYNGEE, per germline. This CDR3 is 14 amino acids long. The ends were cut back, 0 bases at V and 3 bases at J, with 10 bases in the middle. Written as DNA, the CDR3 is TGTGCCAGCAGCGTAGATTTGGACAACTACGAGCAGTACTTC. Its protein product is CASSVDLDNYEQYF.

The chain has TRBV20-1 and TRBJ2-7; D is possibly TRBD1 or TRBD2 (5 bases each). The V end lost 3 bases, the J end lost 6 bases, and 12 bases lay between the germline ends. The CDR3 has 12 amino acids. CDR1 and CDR2 from the germline V gene are DFQATT and SNEGSKA (reference sequence). The CDR3 loop is CSASSGLPEQYF. The DNA for the CDR3 is TGCAGTGCTAGTTCGGGGCTGCCCGAGCAGTACTTC.

The chain uses TRBV5-1 and TRBJ2-5; 7 bases are a match to TRBD2. The CDR3 contains 13 residues. Losses at the gene ends were 6 bases for V and 3 bases for J; bases not matched to a gene: 5. The germline CDR1 and CDR2 sequences are SGHRS and YFSETQ. The CDR3 coding sequence is TGCGCCAGCATGGGGAGGGCCGAAGAGACCCAGTACTTC. Translated: CASMGRAEETQYF.

This clonotype has only a few counts. This chain links TRBV12-3 or TRBV12-4 with TRBJ1-1, with 8 bases fitting TRBD1. V lost 6 bases and J lost 4; bases outside the gene matches: 7. The CDR3 has 14 amino acids. The CDR3 here is CASSPDRASTEAFF. The CDR3 DNA follows: TGTGCCAGCAGCCCGGACAGGGCGAGCACTGAAGCTTTCTTT.

This clonotype was counted only a few times. This chain joins TRBV20-1 and TRBJ2-3; D is tentatively TRBD1 or TRBD2 (6 bases each). CDR1 and CDR2 (germline): DFQATT, SNEGSKA (reference sequence). Trimming took off 2 bases at V and 2 bases at J, with 11 bases between the two ends. The length of the CDR3 is 14 residues. This CDR3 is CSARPGEATDTQYF. CDR3 sequence (DNA): TGCAGTGCTAGACCAGGGGAGGCCACAGATACGCAGTATTTT.

In its sample, this clonotype was seen once. V gene TRBV7-9 combines with J gene TRBJ2-4; TRBD2 matches 7 bases. Trimming cost V 0 bases and J 1 base; bases outside gene matches: 9. The CDR3 contains 18 residues. The germline gives CDR1 SEHNR, CDR2 FQNEAQ (reference sequence). The CDR3 region is CASSLAEVGGTAKNIQYF. In DNA form, the CDR3 reads TGTGCCAGCAGCTTAGCGGAGGTGGGGGGGACGGCCAAAAACATTCAGTACTTC.

The CDR3, as DNA: TGTGCCAGCTCACCCGATTTAGCAGGTAGACAGACTGAAGCTTTCTTT. Translated, it gives CASSPDLAGRQTEAFF. The chain recombines TRBV18 with TRBJ1-1; tentatively, D is TRBD1 (5 bases). The CDR3 has 16 residues. Germline V gives CDR1 KGHSH, CDR2 LQKENI. V lost 3 bases to trimming and J lost 5 bases, with 19 bases between them.

CDR3 loop: CASSLALAENNEQYF. The DNA for the CDR3 is TGTGCCAGCAGCTTAGCCCTAGCGGAAAACAATGAGCAGTACTTC. The V and J genes are TRBV7-9 and TRBJ2-7; 7 bases agree with TRBD2. V shed 0 bases and J 7 bases; nucleotides not matched to a gene: 9. Per germline, CDR1 SEHNR and CDR2 FQNEAQ (reference sequence). The CDR3 contains 15 residues.

This clonotype was seen only a few times. The chain is built from TRBV6-5 and TRBJ2-7; D is possibly TRBD2 (6 bases). V was cut by 0 bases and J by 0 bases, with 15 bases left in between. The CDR3 extends over 17 amino acids. Germline V gene lookup returns CDR1 MNHEY and CDR2 SVGAGI. CDR3 residues: CASSYSPSGTYSYEQYF. In DNA form, the CDR3 reads TGTGCCAGCAGTTACTCTCCGTCCGGGACTTACTCCTACGAGCAGTACTTC.